This TCR beta chain was captured in a study of regulatory T cells in long-lasting Graves disease. Study-level findings and limits: TCR diversity in persistent Graves' patients was below that of newly diagnosed ones.

A remark on this clonotype: Its antigen is currently unknown.

After RNA was extracted from PBMCs, the TCR library was made from it. In each case, Graves' disease was diagnosed per American Thyroid Association guidelines. In TCRdb, the reads were re-called with MiXCR into one record per CDR3 protein. Of roughly 1,200 distinct CDR3 sequences in the sample, around 55% are singletons; the top ten hold roughly 13%. The CDR3 is 12 amino acids. Between the trimmed V and J ends, which lost 8 bases and 1 base, there was a span of 11 bases. Germline V gives CDR1 SQVTM, CDR2 ANQGSEA. The TCR sequence derives from a female donor with Graves disease. The chain joins TRBV29-1 to TRBJ1-2; no reliable D call. The sequencing here drew on peripheral blood mononuclear cells (PBMCs), taken with antithyroid drug treatment, in newly diagnosed or persistent Graves disease (not recorded which). CDR3 in DNA: TGCAGCCTTCAAACAGTTAACTATGGCTACACCTTC. Translated: CSLQTVNYGYTF.